The present T cell receptor (beta chain) was sequenced within a study of CD8 T cells in ankylosing spondylitis. In its sample, this clonotype was seen many times. As yet, its antigen is unknown. The study's findings and limits: According to the report, clones linked to the disease were significantly enriched in matched synovial fluid samples taken from ankylosing spondylitis patients. What seemed typical of ankylosing spondylitis blood was a TCR beta motif built from several highly homologous variants. A CD8+ phenotype characterized the disease-linked clones, which were relatively rare in peripheral blood.

Germline assignment: CDR1 SGDLS and CDR2 YYNGEE. This CDR3 contains 13 residues. With 7 bases removed from V and 6 bases from J, the gap between germline ends came to 15 bases. Making use of molecular barcodes, quantitative 5'-RACE generated TCR beta libraries. TCRdb re-called the 5' RACE reads through MiXCR, storing one row per CDR3 protein. The sample has a few hundred thousand distinct CDR3 sequences; 11% are singletons. The receptor's source is a female donor with ankylosing spondylitis or in good health (not recorded which). This chain connects TRBV9 to TRBJ2-3; tentatively, D is TRBD2 (5 bases). Sequencing was performed on blood, either unsorted or a sorted T cell fraction (not recorded which). CDR3 sequence (DNA): TGTGCCAGCGGACTTTGGGCGGAGGATACGCAGTATTTT. Its protein product is CASGLWAEDTQYF. The complete variable domain, with remaining parts taken from reference TRBV9 and TRBJ2-3, reads DSGVTQTPKHLITATGQRVTLRCSPRSGDLSVYWYQQSLDQGLQFLIQYYNGEERAKGNILERFSAQQFPDLHSELNLSSLELGDSALYFCASGLWAEDTQYFGPGTRLTVL.